A selection of T cell receptor beta chains follows, all from one sample in a study of CD8+CD57+ T cells in acquired aplastic anemia. TCRdb reprocessed the reads with MiXCR, giving one entry per CDR3 protein. This sample has around 170,000 distinct CDR3 sequences, with around half found just once. The material sequenced was sorted CD4+, CD8+, or CD8+CD57+ T cells (not recorded which) from PBMCs. The receptors stem from a human donor with aplastic anemia. The CDR3 runs from the conserved cysteine through the conserved F or W. Fields, in order: V gene, clone size, CDR3 length, CDR3 protein. A clone size is listed for some rows: how often the clone was seen (once, few, many), or a class if it is expanded.

TRBV19 many 20 CASSIPRFSSGRGGSDTQYF
TRBV10-1 many 14 CASSEFDAGNTIYF
TRBV19 . 12 CASSRRFEKLFF
TRBV5-4 . 14 CASSLSAEEYEQYF
TRBV10-3 few 13 CAARTGVTDTQYF
TRBV12-3/TRBV12-4 . 11 CASSRGLGAFF
TRBV6-5 once 12 CASSASLETQYF
TRBV7-6 few 13 CASSSAGTYEQYF
TRBV9 . 16 CASSVSGEAGYATQYF
TRBV10-3 . 13 CAIRDRPVEEQFF
TRBV24-1 few 17 CATSDPQGPRNTGELFF
TRBV7-2 once 16 CASSFYPSGATGELFF
TRBV29-1 . 13 CSVPGQGPHGYTF
TRBV24-1 . 16 CATSEGRSSGANVLTF
TRBV15 . 12 CATSRADGEQYF
TRBV5-1 many 16 CASSRNRGQSTYEQYF
TRBV20-1 many 12 CSARSDPNEQFF
TRBV9 . 15 CASSGGLAGSNEQFF
TRBV25-1 few 15 CASSGDRGLGEKLFF
TRBV12-3/TRBV12-4 once 12 CASTLPPYGYTF
TRBV5-4 many 15 CASSYGLAGGNEQFF
TRBV12-5 once 11 CASGWGYEQYF
TRBV10-3 many 12 CAISRMNTEAFF
TRBV30 few 16 CAWSVPYLRGIYGYTF
TRBV2 . 16 CASSVTSGVGNTEAFF
TRBV15 once 15 CATSREGQANYGYTF
TRBV20-1 many 15 CSARDRPGGGSPLHF
TRBV7-9 . 13 CASTAVNQETQYF
TRBV5-1 many 16 CASSFFGRAGGETQYF
TRBV12-3/TRBV12-4 many 13 CASIGRPNTEAFF
TRBV2 . 14 CASTPGQGTEKLFF
TRBV19 . 13 CASSKGAWQPQHF
TRBV7-8 many 16 CASSNIRGLNTGELFF
TRBV2 . 11 CASKSGLGAFF
TRBV4-1 many 15 CASSPHPRGSEKLFF
TRBV2 few 13 CASRDSLNYGYTF
TRBV7-2 . 13 CASSLDRGQPQHF
TRBV7-2 . 13 CASSSLPLYGYTF
TRBV2 . 15 CASSENPPGGYEQYF
TRBV20-1 few 13 CSAPGQGFYEQYF
TRBV10-3 . 13 CAISEWGSETQYF
TRBV7-9 . 14 CASSPRDSRYEQYF
TRBV5-1 . 14 CASSLILAGGEQYF
TRBV12-3/TRBV12-4 few 19 CASSSGLAGGPGYYNEQFF
TRBV29-1 many 12 CSVAPGGVEAFF
TRBV12-3/TRBV12-4 . 17 CASSLAPWTSGGETQYF
TRBV10-1 . 15 CASSKSGGGYNEQFF
TRBV5-6 many 14 CASSLGGLGNGYTF
TRBV28 few 11 CASSWVGKLFF
TRBV7-8 . 14 CASKYRLAGYEQYF
TRBV7-3 . 13 CASSLTKEYEQYF